This T cell receptor (beta chain) was identified during a study of T cells in Graves' hyperthyroidism and ophthalmopathy. Clinical symptoms, serum thyroxine and TRAb, thyroid ultrasound and orbital computed tomography were used for the diagnoses. A remark on this clonotype: The junction differs from germline at one of its ends, possibly a read error.

Germline lookup yields CDR1 MNHNS and CDR2 SASEGT. This CDR3 region has 16 residues. Regions amplified from RNA transcripts were the TCR beta CDR3 regions. During a first-round RT-PCR of the TCR CDR3, the HTBI primer set was used. TCRdb ran MiXCR on the multiplex PCR reads and lists one entry per CDR3 protein. Among 400,000 to 500,000 distinct CDR3 sequences listed, roughly 13% were seen once. This receptor was obtained from a woman between 18 and 30 years old with Graves' hyperthyroidism. The sequencing input was blood. V is TRBV6-1 and J is TRBJ2-3; 12 bases fit TRBD2. This chain's CDR3 is CASGDTLAGGGLAQYF. The CDR3, as DNA: TGTGCCAGCGGTGACACACTAGCGGGAGGTGGGTTGGCGCAGTATTTT.